This T cell receptor beta chain was sequenced for a study of sequential checkpoint blockade in melanoma. Whole-study findings and limits: Response in arm A was associated with pretreatment TIL clonality.

The CDR3 loop spans 14 amino acids. With V trimmed by 6 bases and J by 8 bases, 9 bases remained unmatched. Germline assignment: CDR1 MDHEN and CDR2 SYDVKM. Sequencing was performed with immunoSEQ multiplex PCR; in TCRdb, only in-frame clones are kept and a portion is missing. The data contain roughly 5,000 clones, about a sixth of them singletons. In the case of this clone: Antigen specificity is unknown.

Specified treatment: randomized to nivolumab then ipilimumab (arm A) or the reverse (arm B). This clonotype was sampled from a human donor with melanoma. The rearrangement links TRBV28 to TRBJ1-2; TRBD1 matches 10 bases. Specimen: tumor tissue (inferred from file names), collected from a patient given nivolumab and ipilimumab in sequence. This CDR3 is CASRDRGLRKGYTF. In nucleotides, the CDR3 is TGTGCCAGCAGGGACAGGGGGTTGAGGAAAGGCTACACCTTC.